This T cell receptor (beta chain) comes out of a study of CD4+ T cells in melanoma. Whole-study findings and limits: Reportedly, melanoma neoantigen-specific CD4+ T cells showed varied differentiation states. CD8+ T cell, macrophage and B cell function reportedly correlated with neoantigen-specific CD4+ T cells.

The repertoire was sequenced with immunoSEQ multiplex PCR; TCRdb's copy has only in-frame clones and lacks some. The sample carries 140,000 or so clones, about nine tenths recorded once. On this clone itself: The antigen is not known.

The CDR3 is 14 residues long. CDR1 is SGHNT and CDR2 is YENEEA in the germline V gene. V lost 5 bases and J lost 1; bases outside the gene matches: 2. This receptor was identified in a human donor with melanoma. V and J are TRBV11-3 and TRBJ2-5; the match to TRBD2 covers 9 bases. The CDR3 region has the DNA TGTGCCAGCAGCGATAGCGGGGGCCAAGAGACCCAGTACTTC. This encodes CASSDSGGQETQYF.